This passage covers 21 T cell receptor beta chains from one sample sequenced in a study of PD-1 blockade in classical Hodgkin lymphoma. Every one of the patients relapsed after autologous stem cell transplantation (brentuximab vedotin exposure was variable). The assay was immunoSEQ multiplex PCR, and TCRdb's table has in-frame clones only and misses some. The sample records around 19,000 clones, under 85% being singletons. The sequences come from peripheral blood mononuclear cells (PBMCs), collected at baseline. The source of these receptors is a human donor with classical Hodgkin lymphoma.

The V and J genes are TRBV6-5 and TRBJ1-3; D is undetermined. V lost 11 bases to trimming and J lost 2 bases, with 7 bases between them. The V gene's germline CDR1 is MNHEY and CDR2 SVGAGI. The CDR3 length is 11 residues. The CDR3 reads CAVEPGNTIYF. The CDR3 nucleotides read TGTGCCGTCGAGCCTGGAAACACCATATATTTT.

This rearrangement joins TRBV19 to TRBJ1-4; unclear D gene. CDR1 LNHDA and CDR2 SQIVND come from the germline V gene (reference sequence). The V and J ends lost 3 bases and 0 bases respectively, with 5 bases between them. This CDR3 spans 14 amino acids. The CDR3 DNA sequence: TGTGCCAGTAGTATCTTTGCAACTAATGAAAAACTGTTTTTT. Its translation: CASSIFATNEKLFF.

This chain connects TRBV27 to TRBJ2-3, with D possibly TRBD1 on 6 matching bases. The V end lost 2 bases, the J end lost 4 bases, and 13 bases lay between the germline ends. The CDR3 runs 15 residues. Germline lookup yields CDR1 MNHEY and CDR2 SMNVEV (reference sequence). The chain's CDR3 is CASSLRGGGPDTQYF. The CDR3, as DNA: TGTGCCAGCAGTTTAAGGGGTGGGGGCCCAGATACGCAGTATTTT.

The J gene is TRBJ2-7, the V gene TRBV28, with TRBD1 identical over 8 bases. V dropped 7 bases and J dropped 3; count of bases not matched to a gene: 8. The CDR3 sequence is 14 residues long. The germline CDR1 and CDR2 sequences are MDHEN and SYDVKM. The CDR3 DNA reads TGTGCCAGCACCCGGACAGGGTCGGTCTACGAGCAGTACTTC. Residues: CASTRTGSVYEQYF. Based on the CDR3 plus reference TRBV28 and TRBJ2-7, the full variable domain is DVKVTQSSRYLVKRTGEKVFLECVQDMDHENMFWYRQDPGLGLRLIYFSYDVKMKEKGDIPEGYSVSREKKERFSLILESASTNQTSMYLCASTRTGSVYEQYFGPGTRLTVT.

This clone was found a few times. The J gene is TRBJ1-1, the V gene TRBV10-3, with a weak D call TRBD1 (5 bases). Germline lookup yields CDR1 ENHRY and CDR2 SYGVKD. The CDR3 totals 10 residues. The ends were cut back, 11 bases at V and 7 bases at J, with 11 bases in the middle. This chain's CDR3 is CAAGQGEAFF. In DNA, the CDR3 is TGTGCCGCTGGGCAGGGTGAAGCTTTCTTT.

The gene calls are TRBV4-1 and TRBJ2-2; D remains ambiguous. The ends were cut back, 4 bases at V and 4 bases at J, with 19 bases in the middle. CDR3 size: 17 residues. Germline assignment: CDR1 MGHRA and CDR2 YSYEKL. In DNA form, the CDR3 reads TGCGCCAGCAGCCCCCGGTCTTATCCAGATACCACCGGGGAGCTGTTTTTT. It yields the protein CASSPRSYPDTTGELFF.

The chain employs TRBV19 and TRBJ2-1; 10 positions match TRBD2. This CDR3 is built from 15 residues. Trimming took 6 bases from V and 2 from J; bases not matched to a gene: 4. Per the germline V gene, CDR1 is LNHDA and CDR2 is SQIVND (reference sequence). The CDR3 spells CASRGTSAAYNEQFF. The CDR3 DNA follows: TGTGCCAGTAGGGGGACTAGCGCTGCCTACAATGAGCAGTTCTTC.

This clone was detected only a few times. The chain is built from TRBV6-5 and TRBJ1-1; no clear D gene. The germline V gene encodes CDR1 MNHEY and CDR2 SVGAGI. The CDR3 is 14 amino acids. V lost 2 bases, J lost 1 base, and 8 bases lay in between. The chain's CDR3 is CASSYRPSNTEAFF. In nucleotides, the CDR3 is TGTGCCAGCAGTTACCGGCCTTCGAACACTGAAGCTTTCTTT.

This clone ranks as medium-sized. The chain has TRBV7-3 and TRBJ2-1, with D perhaps TRBD1 (5 bases). The length of the CDR3 is 15 residues. V shed 1 base and J shed 7 bases, with 14 bases lying between them. Germline lookup yields CDR1 SGHTA and CDR2 FQGTGA. CDR3 in DNA: TGTGCCAGCAGCTTAATCCCAGGGAATCGAAATGAGCAGTTCTTC. This sequence encodes CASSLIPGNRNEQFF.

The V call is TRBV10-3, the J call TRBJ1-3; 7 nucleotides agree with TRBD1. With 6 bases clipped from V and 4 bases from J, the junction kept 12 bases outside the gene matches. Germline V gene sequence: CDR1 ENHRY, CDR2 SYGVKD. There are 16 residues in the CDR3. The CDR3 DNA sequence: TGTGCCATCAGCCAACCACAGGGGATCGCAGGAAACACCATATATTTT. Amino acids: CAISQPQGIAGNTIYF.

The chain combines TRBV4-3 with TRBJ2-1; D gene uncertain. This CDR3 is built from 15 residues. V was trimmed by 0 bases and J by 3 bases, leaving 9 bases between them. Germline V gene data show CDR1 as LGHNA and CDR2 as YSLEER. The CDR3 protein is CASSQEVYRYNEQFF. CDR3 DNA: TGCGCCAGCAGCCAAGAGGTCTACCGCTACAATGAGCAGTTCTTC.

Worth noting for this clone: One end of the junction does not line up with germline, which may come from a read error. V usage is TRBV6-6 and J usage is TRBJ1-5, with 8 bases lining up with TRBD1. Germline-derived CDR1 and CDR2 are MNHNY and SVGAGI (reference sequence). The CDR3 is made up of 12 amino acids. The chain's CDR3 is CASTSVGGQAAF. For the CDR3, the DNA is TGTGCCAGCACTTCGGTGGGGGGACAGGCCGCTTTT.

In its sample, this clone was seen once. This rearrangement joins TRBV6-5 to TRBJ2-7, with a weak D call TRBD2 (5 bases). The germline V gene encodes CDR1 MNHEY and CDR2 SVGAGI. Trimming cost V 6 bases and J 7 bases, with 16 bases left between them. The CDR3 length is 13 residues. The CDR3 is CASSSMDLGEQYF. DNA for the CDR3: TGTGCCAGCAGCTCCATGGACTTAGGGGAGCAGTACTTC.

V is TRBV7-2 and J is TRBJ1-3; D gene unclear. The length of the CDR3 is 14 residues. Germline V gives CDR1 SGHTA, CDR2 FQGNSA. Trimming removed 2 bases from V and 1 base from J, with 6 bases in between. The CDR3 protein is CASSLTASGNTIYF. DNA of the CDR3: TGTGCCAGCAGCTTAACGGCGTCTGGAAACACCATATATTTT.

This CDR3 reads CASSEALAGAPASTDTQYF. CDR3 coding DNA: TGTGCCAGCAGTGAAGCCCTAGCGGGGGCTCCGGCTAGCACAGATACGCAGTATTTT. V usage is TRBV6-1 and J usage is TRBJ2-3; 10 nucleotides agree with TRBD2. The V gene end was trimmed by 0 bases and the J gene end by 0 bases; junction bases not matched to a gene: 9. Germline V CDR1 and CDR2: MNHNS, SASEGT. The CDR3 length is 19 residues.

As DNA, the CDR3 is TGTGCCAGCAGACCAGGCGGACAGACAAATGAAAAACTGTTTTTT. This gives the protein CASRPGGQTNEKLFF. The J gene is TRBJ1-4, the V gene TRBV5-4, with D possibly TRBD1 on 6 matching bases. The V end lost 5 bases, the J end lost 5 bases, and 16 bases lay between the germline ends. The CDR3 totals 15 residues. Germline V lookup: CDR1 SGHNT, CDR2 YYREEE (reference sequence).

The V gene is TRBV11-2, the J gene TRBJ2-1; 10 nucleotides agree with TRBD2. The CDR3 is 19 residues long. V lost 5 bases to trimming and J lost 8 bases; unmatched junction nucleotides: 21. CDR1 is SGHAT, CDR2 FQNNGV, per germline. The CDR3 sequence is CASSKRLAGGSAGFYEQFF. Written as DNA, the CDR3 is TGTGCCAGCAGCAAGAGGTTAGCGGGAGGTTCCGCCGGTTTCTATGAGCAGTTCTTC. The full variable domain, its missing parts supplied by reference TRBV11-2 and TRBJ2-1, is EAGVAQSPRYKIIEKRQSVAFWCNPISGHATLYWYQQILGQGPKLLIQFQNNGVVDDSQLPKDRFSAERLKGVDSTLKIQPAKLEDSAVYLCASSKRLAGGSAGFYEQFFGPGTRLTVL.

This clone was observed once. The chain employs TRBV4-1 and TRBJ1-5; 10 positions match TRBD1. The CDR3 consists of 17 residues. J gave up 6 bases and V 0 bases, and 8 bases lay outside the gene matches. Per the germline V gene, CDR1 is MGHRA and CDR2 is YSYEKL. The DNA for the CDR3 is TGCGCCAGCAGCCAAGACGCCGGGACAGGGGCGGGTCAGCCCCAGCATTTT. This codes for CASSQDAGTGAGQPQHF.

The chain links TRBV19 to TRBJ1-3; D unclear. The CDR3 has 14 amino acids. Germline CDR1 LNHDA, CDR2 SQIVND (reference sequence). The V gene lost 7 bases and the J gene lost 9 bases, with 19 bases spanning the gap. As DNA, the CDR3 is TGTGCCAGTACCGAACTCGACCGCTCCGGCACCATATATTTT. This encodes CASTELDRSGTIYF.

The rearrangement links TRBV9 to TRBJ2-2; perhaps TRBD2 as D (6 bases). Germline V gives CDR1 SGDLS, CDR2 YYNGEE. Trimming pared 4 bases from V and 2 bases from J, leaving 15 bases between. The CDR3 sequence is 16 residues long. In DNA form, the CDR3 reads TGTGCCAGCAGCCCCACCGGGACTCTAAACACCGGGGAGCTGTTTTTT. As protein: CASSPTGTLNTGELFF. Combining the CDR3 with reference TRBV9 and TRBJ2-2 gives the whole variable domain DSGVTQTPKHLITATGQRVTLRCSPRSGDLSVYWYQQSLDQGLQFLIQYYNGEERAKGNILERFSAQQFPDLHSELNLSSLELGDSALYFCASSPTGTLNTGELFFGEGSRLTVL.

The genes are TRBV7-2 and TRBJ1-5; TRBD1 might be the D (6 bases). This CDR3 is 13 amino acids long. Germline V lookup: CDR1 SGHTA, CDR2 FQGNSA. The V and J ends lost 9 bases and 3 bases respectively, with 12 bases between them. CDR3 nucleotide sequence: TGTGCCAGTAAACAGGGCCCCAATCAGCCCCAGCATTTT. Its protein product is CASKQGPNQPQHF.